These 4 T cell receptor beta chains were sequenced from one sample in a study of T cells in Graves' hyperthyroidism and ophthalmopathy. Amplification targeted TCR beta CDR3 regions from RNA transcripts. Carried out on the TCR CDR3, a first-round RT-PCR used the HTBI primer set. TCRdb analysed the multiplex PCR reads with MiXCR anew, one entry per CDR3 protein. Counted here are hundreds of thousands of distinct CDR3 sequences, over 12% occurring once; the ten biggest clones make up 13%. The source material was blood. These TCRs come from a man between 18 and 29 years old with Graves' ophthalmopathy.

This clonotype has just a few counts. With a much larger clone just one base away, this may be a read error. V usage is TRBV12-3 or TRBV12-4 and J usage is TRBJ2-3; D is possibly TRBD2 (6 bases). The V end was cut by 5 bases, the J end by 2 bases, with 14 bases between. CDR3 size: 15 residues. CDR3 DNA sequence: TGTGCCAGCAGTCTGGGACTGCAACTCACAGATACGCAGTATTTT. Encoded protein: CASSLGLQLTDTQYF.

This clonotype came up many times. The CDR3 spells CASSQDVSGANVLTF. The CDR3 nucleotides are TGTGCCAGCAGCCAAGACGTCTCTGGGGCCAACGTCCTGACTTTC. The chain joins TRBV3-1 to TRBJ2-6; D gene uncertain. The CDR3 sequence is 15 residues long. Trimming took 0 bases from V and 0 from J, leaving 3 bases between them. Germline V gives CDR1 LGHDT, CDR2 YNNKEL (reference sequence).

This clonotype was seen at least ten times. This chain joins TRBV10-3 and TRBJ2-7; no definite D call. V was trimmed by 4 bases and J by 6 bases, leaving 16 bases between them. This CDR3 contains 14 residues. In germline, CDR1 is ENHRY, CDR2 SYGVKD. For the CDR3, the DNA is TGTGCCATCAGTGCATCTCCTCAAAACAGCGAGCAGTACTTC. Residues: CAISASPQNSEQYF.

This clonotype was recorded at least ten times. The V and J genes are TRBV20-1 and TRBJ2-7; D call uncertain. The CDR3 has 13 amino acids. CDR1 and CDR2 from the germline V gene are DFQATT and SNEGSKA (reference sequence). The germline V and J ends were trimmed by 0 bases and 1 base, with 7 bases remaining between them. CDR3 sequence (DNA): TGCAGTGCTAGAGATCGAACTTCCTACGAGCAGTACTTC. As protein: CSARDRTSYEQYF.